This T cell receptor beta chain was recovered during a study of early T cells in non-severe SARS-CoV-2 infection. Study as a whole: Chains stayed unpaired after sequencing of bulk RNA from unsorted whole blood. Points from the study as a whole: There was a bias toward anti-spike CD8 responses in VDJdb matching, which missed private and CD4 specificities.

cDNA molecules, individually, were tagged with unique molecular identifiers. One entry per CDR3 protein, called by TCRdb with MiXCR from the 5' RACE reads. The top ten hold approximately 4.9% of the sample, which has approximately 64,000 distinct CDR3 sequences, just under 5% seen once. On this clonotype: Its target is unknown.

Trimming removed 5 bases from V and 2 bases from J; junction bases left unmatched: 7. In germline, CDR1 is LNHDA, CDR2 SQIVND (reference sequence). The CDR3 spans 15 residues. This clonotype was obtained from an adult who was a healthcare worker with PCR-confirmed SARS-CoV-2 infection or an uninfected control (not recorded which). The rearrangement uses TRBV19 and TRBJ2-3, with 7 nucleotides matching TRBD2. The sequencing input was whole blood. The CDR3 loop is CASSYGGINTDTQYF. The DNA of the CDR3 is TGTGCCAGTAGTTACGGGGGGATAAACACAGATACGCAGTATTTT.